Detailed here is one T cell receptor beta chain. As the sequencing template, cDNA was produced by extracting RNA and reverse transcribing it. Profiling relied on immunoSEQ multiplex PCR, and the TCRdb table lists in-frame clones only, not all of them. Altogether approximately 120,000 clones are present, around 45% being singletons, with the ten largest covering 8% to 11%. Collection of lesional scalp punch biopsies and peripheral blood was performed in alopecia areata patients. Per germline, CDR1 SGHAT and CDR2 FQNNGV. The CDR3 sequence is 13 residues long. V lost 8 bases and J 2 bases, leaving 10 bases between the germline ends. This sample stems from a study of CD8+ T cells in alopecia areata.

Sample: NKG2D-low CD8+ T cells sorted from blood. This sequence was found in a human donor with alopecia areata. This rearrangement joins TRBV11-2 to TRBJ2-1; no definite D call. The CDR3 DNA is TGTGCCAGCGAGGACCATACCTACAATGAGCAGTTCTTC. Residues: CASEDHTYNEQFF.